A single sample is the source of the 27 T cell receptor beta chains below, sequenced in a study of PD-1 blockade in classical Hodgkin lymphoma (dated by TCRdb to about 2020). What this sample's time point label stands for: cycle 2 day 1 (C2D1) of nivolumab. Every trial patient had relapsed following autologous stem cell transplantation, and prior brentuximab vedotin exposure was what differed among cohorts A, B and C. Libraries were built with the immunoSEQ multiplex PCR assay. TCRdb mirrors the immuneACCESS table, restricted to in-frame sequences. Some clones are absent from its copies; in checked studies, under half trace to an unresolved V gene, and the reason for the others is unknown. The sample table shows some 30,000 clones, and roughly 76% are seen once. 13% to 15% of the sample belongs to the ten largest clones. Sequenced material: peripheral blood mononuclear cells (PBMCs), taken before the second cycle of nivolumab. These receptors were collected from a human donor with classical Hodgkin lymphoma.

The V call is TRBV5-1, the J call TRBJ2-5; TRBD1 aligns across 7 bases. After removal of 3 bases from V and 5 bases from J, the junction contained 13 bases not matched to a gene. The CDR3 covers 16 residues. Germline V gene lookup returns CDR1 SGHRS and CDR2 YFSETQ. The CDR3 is CASSSPGRGRGETQYF. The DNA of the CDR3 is TGCGCCAGCAGCTCGCCGGGCAGGGGGAGAGGGGAGACCCAGTACTTC.

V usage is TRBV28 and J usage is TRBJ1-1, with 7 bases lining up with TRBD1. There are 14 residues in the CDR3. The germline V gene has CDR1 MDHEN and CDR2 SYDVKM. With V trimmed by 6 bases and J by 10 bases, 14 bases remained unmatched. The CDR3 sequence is CASSPDRVRSGAFF. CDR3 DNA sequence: TGTGCCAGCAGCCCCGACAGGGTGCGTTCGGGAGCTTTCTTT.

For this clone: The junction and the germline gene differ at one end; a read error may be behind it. CDR3 in DNA: TGTGCTAGCAGCCCTGGCCTTTTTAGCACAGATACGCAGTATTTT. It codes for CASSPGLFSTDTQYF. The V and J genes are TRBV7-7 and TRBJ2-3; D is undetermined. CDR1 is SSHAT and CDR2 is FNYEAQ in the germline V gene (reference sequence). The CDR3 sequence is 15 residues long.

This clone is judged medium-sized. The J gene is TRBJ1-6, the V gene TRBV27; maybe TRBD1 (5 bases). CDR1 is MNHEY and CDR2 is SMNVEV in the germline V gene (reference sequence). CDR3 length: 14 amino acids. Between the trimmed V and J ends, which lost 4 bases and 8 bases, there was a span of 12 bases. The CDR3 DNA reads TGTGCCAGCAGTTGGGGGGGGGTTGATTCACCCCTCCACTTT. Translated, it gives CASSWGGVDSPLHF.

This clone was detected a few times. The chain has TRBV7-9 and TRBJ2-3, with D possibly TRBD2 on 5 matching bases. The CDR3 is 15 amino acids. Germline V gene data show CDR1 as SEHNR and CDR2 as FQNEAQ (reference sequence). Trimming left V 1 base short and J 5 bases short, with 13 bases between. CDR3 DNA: TGTGCCAGCAGCTTAGAGGTAGCTCGGGAAGATACGCAGTATTTT. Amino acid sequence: CASSLEVAREDTQYF.

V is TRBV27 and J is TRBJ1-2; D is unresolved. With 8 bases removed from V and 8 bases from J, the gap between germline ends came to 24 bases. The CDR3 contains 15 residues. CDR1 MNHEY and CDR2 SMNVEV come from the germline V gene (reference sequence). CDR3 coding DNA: TGTGCCAGCCGTCCGTGGGAGGGCGGGCATCGAGGCTACACCTTC. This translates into CASRPWEGGHRGYTF.

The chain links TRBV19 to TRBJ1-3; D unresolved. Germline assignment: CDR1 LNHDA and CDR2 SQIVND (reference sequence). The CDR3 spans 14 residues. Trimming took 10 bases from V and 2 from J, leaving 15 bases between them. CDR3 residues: CATSPGSTGNTIYF. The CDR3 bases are TGTGCCACCTCGCCCGGGTCCACTGGAAACACCATATATTTT.

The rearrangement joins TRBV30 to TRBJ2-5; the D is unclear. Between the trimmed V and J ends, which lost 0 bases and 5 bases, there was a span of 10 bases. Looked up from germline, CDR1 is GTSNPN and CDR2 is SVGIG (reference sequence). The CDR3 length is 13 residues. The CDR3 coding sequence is TGTGCCTGGAGTGTACGAGCTGGGGAGACCCAGTACTTC. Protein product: CAWSVRAGETQYF.

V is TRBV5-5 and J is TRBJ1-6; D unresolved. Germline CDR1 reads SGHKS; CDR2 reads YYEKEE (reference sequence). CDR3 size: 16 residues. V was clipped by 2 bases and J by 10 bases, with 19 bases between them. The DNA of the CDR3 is TGTGCCAGCAGCTTCTCCCCTAGGCCTGGTAACTCACCCCTCCACTTT. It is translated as CASSFSPRPGNSPLHF.

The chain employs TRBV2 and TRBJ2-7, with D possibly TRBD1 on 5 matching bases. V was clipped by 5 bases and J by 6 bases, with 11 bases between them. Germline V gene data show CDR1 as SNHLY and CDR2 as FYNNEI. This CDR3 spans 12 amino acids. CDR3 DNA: TGTGCCAGCAGTTTCATCCAGGGCGAGCAGTACGTC. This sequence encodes CASSFIQGEQYV.

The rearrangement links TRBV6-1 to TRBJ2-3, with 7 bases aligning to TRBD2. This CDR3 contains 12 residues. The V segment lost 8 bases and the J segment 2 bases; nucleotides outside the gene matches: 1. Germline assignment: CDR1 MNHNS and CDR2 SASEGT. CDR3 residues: CASAGDTDTQYF. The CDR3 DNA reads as TGTGCCAGCGCGGGGGACACAGATACGCAGTATTTT.

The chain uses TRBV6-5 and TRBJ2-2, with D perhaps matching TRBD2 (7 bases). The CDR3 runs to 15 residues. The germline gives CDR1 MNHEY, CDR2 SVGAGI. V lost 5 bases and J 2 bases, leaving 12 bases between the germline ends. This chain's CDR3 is CASSRAGTNTGELFF. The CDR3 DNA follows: TGTGCCAGCAGTAGAGCGGGGACAAACACCGGGGAGCTGTTTTTT.

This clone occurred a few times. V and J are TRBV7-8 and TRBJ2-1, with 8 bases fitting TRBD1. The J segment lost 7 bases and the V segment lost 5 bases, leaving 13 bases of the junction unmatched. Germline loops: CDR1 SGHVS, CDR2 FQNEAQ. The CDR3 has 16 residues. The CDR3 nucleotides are TGTGCCAGCAGCCTAGGCTCGGGACAGGCCAAAAATGAGCAGTTCTTC. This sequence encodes CASSLGSGQAKNEQFF.

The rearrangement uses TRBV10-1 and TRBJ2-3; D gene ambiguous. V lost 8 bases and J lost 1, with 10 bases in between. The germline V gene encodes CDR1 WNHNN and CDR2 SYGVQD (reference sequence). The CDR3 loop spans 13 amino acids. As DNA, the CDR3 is TGCGCCAGCGGCGAGGCGGGCACAGATACGCAGTATTTT. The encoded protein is CASGEAGTDTQYF.

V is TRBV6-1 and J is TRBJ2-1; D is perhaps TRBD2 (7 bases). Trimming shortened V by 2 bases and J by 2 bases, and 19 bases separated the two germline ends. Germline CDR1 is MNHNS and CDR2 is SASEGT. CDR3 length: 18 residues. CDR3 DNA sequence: TGTGCCAGCAGTGAAACTGTTGGGGGGGCCGCAACCTACAATGAGCAGTTCTTC. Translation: CASSETVGGAATYNEQFF.

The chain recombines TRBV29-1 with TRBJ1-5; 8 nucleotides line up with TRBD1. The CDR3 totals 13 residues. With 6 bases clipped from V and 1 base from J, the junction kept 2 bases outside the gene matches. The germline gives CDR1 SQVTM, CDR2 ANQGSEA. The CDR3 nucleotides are TGCAGCGTCCAGGGGGCAAGCAATCAGCCCCAGCATTTT. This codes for CSVQGASNQPQHF.

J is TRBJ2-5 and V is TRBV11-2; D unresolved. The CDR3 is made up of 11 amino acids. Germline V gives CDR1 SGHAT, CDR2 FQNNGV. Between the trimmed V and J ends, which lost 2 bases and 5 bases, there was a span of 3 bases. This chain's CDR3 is CASSLFETQYF. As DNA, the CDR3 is TGTGCCAGCAGCTTATTCGAGACCCAGTACTTC.

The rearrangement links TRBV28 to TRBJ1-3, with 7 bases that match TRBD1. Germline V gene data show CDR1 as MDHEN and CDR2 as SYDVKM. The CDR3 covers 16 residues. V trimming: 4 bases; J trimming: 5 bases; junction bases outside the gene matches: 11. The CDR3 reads CASSSPRGSERNTIYF. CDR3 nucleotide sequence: TGTGCCAGCAGTTCTCCCAGGGGGAGTGAGAGAAACACCATATATTTT.

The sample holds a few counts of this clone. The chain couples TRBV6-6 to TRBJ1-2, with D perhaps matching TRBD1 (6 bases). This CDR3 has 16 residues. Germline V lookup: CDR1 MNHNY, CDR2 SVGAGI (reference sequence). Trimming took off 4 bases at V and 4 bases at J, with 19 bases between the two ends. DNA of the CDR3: TGTGCCAGCAGTTTCCGTCGGACAGACCCAAGCTATGGCTACACCTTC. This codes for CASSFRRTDPSYGYTF.

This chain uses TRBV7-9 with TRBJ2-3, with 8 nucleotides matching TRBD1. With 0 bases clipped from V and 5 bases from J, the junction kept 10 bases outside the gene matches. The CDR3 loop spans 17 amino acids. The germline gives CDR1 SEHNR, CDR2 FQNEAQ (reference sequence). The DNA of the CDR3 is TGTGCCAGCAGCTTAGCATTCGGACAGGGAAGGGGAGATACGCAGTATTTT. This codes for CASSLAFGQGRGDTQYF.

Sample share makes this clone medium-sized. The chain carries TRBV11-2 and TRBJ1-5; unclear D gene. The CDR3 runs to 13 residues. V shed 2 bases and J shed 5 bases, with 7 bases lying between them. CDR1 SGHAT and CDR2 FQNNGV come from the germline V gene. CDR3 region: CASSLRADQPQHF. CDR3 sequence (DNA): TGTGCCAGCAGCTTAAGGGCCGATCAGCCCCAGCATTTT.

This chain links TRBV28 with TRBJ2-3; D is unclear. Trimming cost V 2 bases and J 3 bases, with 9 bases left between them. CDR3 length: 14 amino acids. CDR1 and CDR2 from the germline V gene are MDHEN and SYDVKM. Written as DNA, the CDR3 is TGTGCCAGCAGTTTAATGACTGGGACAGATACGCAGTATTTT. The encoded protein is CASSLMTGTDTQYF.

The CDR3 here is CASSPESVGTDTQYF. The CDR3, as DNA: TGTGCCAGCAGCCCCGAAAGCGTCGGCACAGATACGCAGTATTTT. The chain joins TRBV11-1 to TRBJ2-3; no definite D call. Trimming left V 5 bases short and J 1 base short, with 13 bases between. Germline V gives CDR1 SGHAT, CDR2 FQDESV (reference sequence). CDR3 length: 15 amino acids.

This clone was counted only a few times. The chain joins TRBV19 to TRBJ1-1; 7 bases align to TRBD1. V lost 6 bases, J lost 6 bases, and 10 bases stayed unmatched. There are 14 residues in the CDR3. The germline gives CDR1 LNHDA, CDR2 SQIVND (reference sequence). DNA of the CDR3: TGTGCCAGTAGGGGTCAGGGGGAGAGGGCTGAAGCTTTCTTT. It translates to CASRGQGERAEAFF.

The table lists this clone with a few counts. CDR3 amino acids: CASGYPGETQYF. The CDR3 region has the DNA TGTGCCAGCGGGTACCCCGGGGAGACCCAGTACTTC. The V gene is TRBV5-5, the J gene TRBJ2-5, with D hard to call. This CDR3 region has 12 residues. The germline gives CDR1 SGHKS, CDR2 YYEKEE (reference sequence). The V end was cut by 7 bases, the J end by 5 bases, with 12 bases between. Drawing the rest from reference TRBV5-5 and TRBJ2-5, the complete variable domain is DAGVTQSPTHLIKTRGQQVTLRCSPISGHKSVSWYQQVLGQGPQFIFQYYEKEERGRGNFPDRFSARQFPNYSSELNVNALLLGDSALYLCASGYPGETQYFGPGTRLLVL.

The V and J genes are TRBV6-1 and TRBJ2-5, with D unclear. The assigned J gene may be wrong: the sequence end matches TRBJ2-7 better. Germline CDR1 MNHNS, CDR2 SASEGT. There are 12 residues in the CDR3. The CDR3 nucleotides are TGTGCCAGCAGGCCACAGATCTACGAGCAGTACTTC. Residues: CASRPQIYEQYF.

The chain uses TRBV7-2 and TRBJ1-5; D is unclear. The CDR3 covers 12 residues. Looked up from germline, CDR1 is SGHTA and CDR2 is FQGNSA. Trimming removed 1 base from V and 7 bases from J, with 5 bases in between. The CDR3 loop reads CASSLGGQPQHF. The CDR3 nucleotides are TGTGCCAGCAGCTTAGGAGGACAGCCCCAGCATTTT.